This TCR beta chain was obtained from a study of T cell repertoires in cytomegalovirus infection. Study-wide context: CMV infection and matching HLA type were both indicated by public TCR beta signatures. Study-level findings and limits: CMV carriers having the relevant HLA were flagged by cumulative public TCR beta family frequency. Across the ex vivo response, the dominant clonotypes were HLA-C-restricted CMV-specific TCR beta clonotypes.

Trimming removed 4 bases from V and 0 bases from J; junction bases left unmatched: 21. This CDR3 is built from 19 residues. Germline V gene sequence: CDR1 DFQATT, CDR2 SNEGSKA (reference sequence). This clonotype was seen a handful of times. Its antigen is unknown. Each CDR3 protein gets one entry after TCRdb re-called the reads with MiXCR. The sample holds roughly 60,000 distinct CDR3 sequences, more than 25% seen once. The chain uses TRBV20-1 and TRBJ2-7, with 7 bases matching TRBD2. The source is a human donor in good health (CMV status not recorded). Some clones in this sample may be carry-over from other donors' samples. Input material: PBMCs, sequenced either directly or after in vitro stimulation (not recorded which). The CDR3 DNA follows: TGCAGTGCTACCCCACCGGGACTATCATCCCCCTCTTTCTCCTACGAGCAGTACTTC. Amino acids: CSATPPGLSSPSFSYEQYF.